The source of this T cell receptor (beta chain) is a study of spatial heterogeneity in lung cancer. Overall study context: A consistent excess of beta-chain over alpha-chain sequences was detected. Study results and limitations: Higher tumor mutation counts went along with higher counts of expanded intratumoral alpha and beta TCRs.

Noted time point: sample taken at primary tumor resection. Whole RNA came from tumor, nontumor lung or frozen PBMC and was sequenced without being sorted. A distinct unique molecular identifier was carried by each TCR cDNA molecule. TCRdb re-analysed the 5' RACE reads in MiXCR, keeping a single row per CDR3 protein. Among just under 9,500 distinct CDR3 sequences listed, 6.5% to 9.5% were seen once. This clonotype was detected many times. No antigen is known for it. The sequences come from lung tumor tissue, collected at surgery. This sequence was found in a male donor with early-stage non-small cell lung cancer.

CDR3 sequence: CASSRTGGNQPQHF. For the CDR3, the DNA is TGTGCCAGCAGCCGGACAGGGGGCAATCAGCCCCAGCATTTT. The genes are TRBV3-1 and TRBJ1-5; 9 bases match TRBD1. Trimming cost V 4 bases and J 2 bases; bases outside gene matches: 0. The CDR3 covers 14 residues. Germline lookup yields CDR1 LGHDT and CDR2 YNNKEL (reference sequence).